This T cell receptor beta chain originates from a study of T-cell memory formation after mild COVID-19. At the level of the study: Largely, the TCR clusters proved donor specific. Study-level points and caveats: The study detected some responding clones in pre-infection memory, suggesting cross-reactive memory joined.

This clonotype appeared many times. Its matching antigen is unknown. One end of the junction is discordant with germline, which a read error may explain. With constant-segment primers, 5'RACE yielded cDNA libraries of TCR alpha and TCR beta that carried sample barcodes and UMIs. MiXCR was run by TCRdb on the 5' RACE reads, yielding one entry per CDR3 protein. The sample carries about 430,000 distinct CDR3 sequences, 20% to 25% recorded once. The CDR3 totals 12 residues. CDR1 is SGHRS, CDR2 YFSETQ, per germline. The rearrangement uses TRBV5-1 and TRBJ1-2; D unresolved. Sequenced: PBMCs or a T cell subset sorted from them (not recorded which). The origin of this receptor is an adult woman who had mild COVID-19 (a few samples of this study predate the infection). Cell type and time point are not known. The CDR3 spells CASSPGNYGYTF. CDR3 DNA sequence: TGTGCCAGCAGTCCGGGGAACTATGGCTACACCTTC.